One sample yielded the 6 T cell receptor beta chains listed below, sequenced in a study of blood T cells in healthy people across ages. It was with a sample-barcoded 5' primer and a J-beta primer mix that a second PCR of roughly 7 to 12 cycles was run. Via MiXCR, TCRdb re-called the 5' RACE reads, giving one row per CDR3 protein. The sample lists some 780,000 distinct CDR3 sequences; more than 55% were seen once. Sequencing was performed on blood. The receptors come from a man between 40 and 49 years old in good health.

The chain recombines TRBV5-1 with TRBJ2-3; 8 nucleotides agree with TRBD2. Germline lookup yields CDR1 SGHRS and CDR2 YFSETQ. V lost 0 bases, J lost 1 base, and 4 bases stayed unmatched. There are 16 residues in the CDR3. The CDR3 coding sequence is TGCGCCAGCAGCTTGGTATCGGGAGGGGGCACAGATACGCAGTATTTT. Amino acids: CASSLVSGGGTDTQYF. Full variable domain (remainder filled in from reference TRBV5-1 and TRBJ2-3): KAGVTQTPRYLIKTRGQQVTLSCSPISGHRSVSWYQQTPGQGLQFLFEYFSETQRNKGNFPGRFSGRQFSNSRSEMNVSTLELGDSALYLCASSLVSGGGTDTQYFGPGTRLTVL.

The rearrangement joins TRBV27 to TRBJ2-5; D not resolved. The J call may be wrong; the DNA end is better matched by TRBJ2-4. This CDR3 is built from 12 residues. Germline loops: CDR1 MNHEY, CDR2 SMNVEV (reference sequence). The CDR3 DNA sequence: TGTGCCAGCAGCCGCGACCGAAACATTCAGTACTTC. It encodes CASSRDRNIQYF.

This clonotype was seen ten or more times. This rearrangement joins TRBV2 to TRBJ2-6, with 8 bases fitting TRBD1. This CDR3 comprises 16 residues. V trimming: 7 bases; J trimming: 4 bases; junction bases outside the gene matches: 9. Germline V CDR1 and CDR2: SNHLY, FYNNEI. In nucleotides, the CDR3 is TGTGCCAGCAAAACAGGGGGTCTCTCCGGGGCCAACGTCCTGACTTTC. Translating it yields CASKTGGLSGANVLTF. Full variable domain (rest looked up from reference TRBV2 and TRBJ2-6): EPEVTQTPSHQVTQMGQEVILRCVPISNHLYFYWYRQILGQKVEFLVSFYNNEISEKSEIFDDQFSVERPDGSNFTLKIRSTKLEDSAMYFCASKTGGLSGANVLTFGAGSRLTVL.

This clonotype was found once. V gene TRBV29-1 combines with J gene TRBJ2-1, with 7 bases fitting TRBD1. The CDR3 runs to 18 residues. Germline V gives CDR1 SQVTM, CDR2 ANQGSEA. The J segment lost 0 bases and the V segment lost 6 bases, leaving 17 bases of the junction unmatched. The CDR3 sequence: CSVVPDRANRSSYNEQFF. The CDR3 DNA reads TGCAGCGTCGTGCCCGACAGGGCCAATAGGAGCTCCTACAATGAGCAGTTCTTC.

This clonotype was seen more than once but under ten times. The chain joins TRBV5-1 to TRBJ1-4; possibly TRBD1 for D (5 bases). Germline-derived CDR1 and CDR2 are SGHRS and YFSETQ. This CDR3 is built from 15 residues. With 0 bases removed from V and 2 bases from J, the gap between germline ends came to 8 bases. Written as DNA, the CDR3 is TGCGCCAGCAGCTTGGCTTCAGGGACTAATGAAAAACTGTTTTTT. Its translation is CASSLASGTNEKLFF.

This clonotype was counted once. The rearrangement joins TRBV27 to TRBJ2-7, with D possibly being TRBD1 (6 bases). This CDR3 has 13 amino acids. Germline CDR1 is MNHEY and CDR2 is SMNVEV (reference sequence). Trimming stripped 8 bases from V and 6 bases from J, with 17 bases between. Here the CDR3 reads CASRDRLRVEQYF. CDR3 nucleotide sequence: TGTGCCAGCCGTGACAGGCTTAGAGTCGAGCAGTACTTC.